Presented here are 11 T cell receptor beta chains from one specimen sequenced in a study of cytomegalovirus exposure and HLA in healthy donors. This PCR relied on a set of 60 Vbeta primers and 13 Jbeta primers. Clones were read by immunoSEQ multiplex PCR, and TCRdb kept only the in-frame ones, dropping some. The repertoire table contains some 70,000 clones. The sequencing input was PBMCs. The origin of the receptors is a female donor in good health and CMV-seropositive.

The chain has TRBV7-2 and TRBJ2-5, with TRBD2 as a possible D gene (6 bases). V was clipped by 5 bases and J by 1 base, with 11 bases between them. Germline V lookup: CDR1 SGHTA, CDR2 FQGNSA. This CDR3 is built from 14 residues. CDR3 amino acids: CASSLSGGQETQYF. In nucleotides, the CDR3 is TGTGCCAGCAGCCTTAGCGGAGGCCAAGAGACCCAGTACTTC.

The chain is built from TRBV2 and TRBJ1-2; TRBD1 matches 12 bases. In germline, CDR1 is SNHLY, CDR2 FYNNEI. Trimming took 6 bases from V and 4 from J; bases not matched to a gene: 18. CDR3 size: 19 residues. The CDR3 region has the DNA TGTGCCAGCAGGGGTCCCCCGGGACAGGGGGCGAGGCCTCCCTATGGCTACACCTTC. Amino acid sequence: CASRGPPGQGARPPYGYTF.

The chain carries TRBV4-2 and TRBJ1-5; the D is unclear. The CDR3 spans 15 residues. Trimming removed 0 bases at V and 4 bases at J, with 10 bases between. CDR1 and CDR2 (germline): LGHNA, YNFKEQ. Written as DNA, the CDR3 is TGTGCCAGCAGCCAAGAGCAGTCGGGGAATCAGCCCCAGCATTTT. It is translated as CASSQEQSGNQPQHF.

The chain joins TRBV9 to TRBJ2-7; TRBD1 aligns across 7 bases. Trimming at V came to 3 bases and at J to 5 bases, leaving 11 bases not matched to a gene. The CDR3 sequence is 15 residues long. From germline, CDR1 is SGDLS and CDR2 YYNGEE. CDR3 residues: CASSAGARTGHEQYF. In nucleotides, the CDR3 is TGTGCCAGCAGCGCCGGCGCCAGGACAGGTCACGAGCAGTACTTC. The variable domain in full, completed from reference TRBV9 and TRBJ2-7, reads DSGVTQTPKHLITATGQRVTLRCSPRSGDLSVYWYQQSLDQGLQFLIQYYNGEERAKGNILERFSAQQFPDLHSELNLSSLELGDSALYFCASSAGARTGHEQYFGPGTRLTVT.

The V and J genes are TRBV2 and TRBJ2-7; TRBD1 aligns across 10 bases. The V gene's germline CDR1 is SNHLY and CDR2 FYNNEI. The CDR3 has 14 residues. V dropped 6 bases and J dropped 4; count of bases not matched to a gene: 6. The CDR3 DNA reads TGTGCCAGCAGCCTAGACAGGGGGCAGTACGAGCAGTACTTC. Amino acids: CASSLDRGQYEQYF.

This chain uses TRBV29-1 with TRBJ1-2; D is undetermined. Deletions cut 1 base from V and 7 bases from J, with 13 bases between. From germline, CDR1 is SQVTM and CDR2 ANQGSEA. CDR3 size: 13 residues. The DNA of the CDR3 is TGCAGCGTTGAAGTGCCAGTCGGCGGTGGCTACACCTTC. This sequence encodes CSVEVPVGGGYTF.

V gene TRBV7-9 combines with J gene TRBJ1-1, with no clear D. V was cut by 8 bases and J by 5 bases, with 9 bases left in between. Germline values: CDR1 SEHNR, CDR2 FQNEAQ (reference sequence). The length of the CDR3 is 11 residues. The CDR3 DNA sequence: TGTGCCAGCGGGTGGGAGACTGAAGCTTTCTTT. It specifies CASGWETEAFF.

This chain joins TRBV11-1 and TRBJ2-1; 13 positions match TRBD2. Germline values: CDR1 SGHAT, CDR2 FQDESV (reference sequence). V shed 4 bases and J 4 bases; nucleotides not matched to a gene: 13. The CDR3 has 19 amino acids. Here the CDR3 DNA reads TGTGCCAGCAGCTCAACGACTAGCGGGAGGTTTCTCCCTTACAATGAGCAGTTCTTC. Its protein product is CASSSTTSGRFLPYNEQFF.

This chain joins TRBV6-5 and TRBJ1-1; D uncertain. Per the germline V gene, CDR1 is MNHEY and CDR2 is SVGAGI. V gave up 2 bases and J gave up 7 bases, with 14 bases separating them. The length of the CDR3 is 14 residues. The CDR3 DNA follows: TGTGCCAGCAGTTACCCGGGGAGGCGAGGTGAAGCTTTCTTT. Translated, it gives CASSYPGRRGEAFF.

The CDR3 is CASSQLWGRGAFETQYF. CDR3 in DNA: TGTGCCAGCAGCCAACTGTGGGGCAGGGGCGCGTTCGAGACCCAGTACTTC. The rearrangement links TRBV14 to TRBJ2-5, with D possibly matching TRBD1 (6 bases). V was cut by 2 bases and J by 5 bases, with 21 bases left in between. Germline V gene sequence: CDR1 SGHDN, CDR2 FVKESK. This CDR3 has 17 amino acids.

The gene calls are TRBV6-1 and TRBJ2-5, with D hard to call. Judging by the DNA end, TRBJ2-7 fits better; the J call may be wrong. CDR3 length equals 12 residues. The germline V gene has CDR1 MNHNS and CDR2 SASEGT. CDR3 bases: TGTGCCAGCATCCTCACAGAGTACGAGCAGTACTTC. The encoded protein is CASILTEYEQYF.